This TCR beta chain originates from a study of blood T cell repertoires in COVID-19. Study-wide context: Sample material is recorded as cDNA or gDNA derived from T cells, B-cell-depleted T cells, or PBMCs.

V lost 7 bases and J lost 4; bases outside the gene matches: 15. The CDR3 contains 17 residues. Germline loops: CDR1 MGHDK, CDR2 SYGVNS. Per the study methods: The authors estimated nucleated cell counts from reference gene primer amplification. Only in-frame clones appear in the TCRdb table, and some are missing; sequencing was by immunoSEQ multiplex PCR. V, J and clone size are those of that table, while D and trimming were read from the DNA. This sample yields 300,000 to 350,000 clones, of which 75% to 90% are seen a single time; about 2% belongs to the top ten. The TCR originated in a man aged 18 to 30 with active or convalescent COVID-19. Sequenced: peripheral blood. The rearrangement links TRBV25-1 to TRBJ2-1, with 8 bases aligning to TRBD2. The CDR3 DNA follows: TGTGCCAGCACTCCGGCTAGCGGGCGCCCCGGTTACAATGAGCAGTTCTTC. It yields the protein CASTPASGRPGYNEQFF.